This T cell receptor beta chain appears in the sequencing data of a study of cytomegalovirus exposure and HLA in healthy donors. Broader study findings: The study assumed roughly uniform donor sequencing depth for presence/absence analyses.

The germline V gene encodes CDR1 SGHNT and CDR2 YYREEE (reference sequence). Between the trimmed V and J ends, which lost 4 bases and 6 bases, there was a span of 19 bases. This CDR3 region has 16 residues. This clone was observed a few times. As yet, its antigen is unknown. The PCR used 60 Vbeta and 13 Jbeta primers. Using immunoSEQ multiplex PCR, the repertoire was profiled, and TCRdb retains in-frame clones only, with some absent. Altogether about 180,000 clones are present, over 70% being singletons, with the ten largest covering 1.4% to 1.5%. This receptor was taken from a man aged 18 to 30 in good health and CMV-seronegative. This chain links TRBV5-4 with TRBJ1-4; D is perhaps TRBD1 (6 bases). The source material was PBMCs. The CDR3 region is CASSPRNRVKDEKLFF. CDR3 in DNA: TGTGCCAGCAGCCCGAGAAACAGGGTGAAAGATGAAAAACTGTTTTTT.